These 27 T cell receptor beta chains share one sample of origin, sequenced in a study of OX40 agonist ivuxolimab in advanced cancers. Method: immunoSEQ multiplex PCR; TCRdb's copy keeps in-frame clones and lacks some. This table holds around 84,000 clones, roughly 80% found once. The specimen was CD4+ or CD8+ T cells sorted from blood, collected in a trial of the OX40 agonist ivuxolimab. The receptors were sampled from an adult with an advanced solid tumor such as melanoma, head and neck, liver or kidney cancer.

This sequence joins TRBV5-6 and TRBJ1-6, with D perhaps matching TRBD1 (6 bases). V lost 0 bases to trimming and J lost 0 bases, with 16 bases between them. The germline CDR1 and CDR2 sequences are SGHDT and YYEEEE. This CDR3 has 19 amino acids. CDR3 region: CASSLATHRESSYNSPLHF. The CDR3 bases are TGTGCCAGCAGCTTGGCAACCCACAGGGAGAGCTCCTATAATTCACCCCTCCACTTT. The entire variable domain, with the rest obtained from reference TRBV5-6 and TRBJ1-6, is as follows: DAGVTQSPTHLIKTRGQQVTLRCSPKSGHDTVSWYQQALGQGPQFIFQYYEEEERQRGNFPDRFSGHQFPNYSSELNVNALLLGDSALYLCASSLATHRESSYNSPLHFGNGTRLTVT.

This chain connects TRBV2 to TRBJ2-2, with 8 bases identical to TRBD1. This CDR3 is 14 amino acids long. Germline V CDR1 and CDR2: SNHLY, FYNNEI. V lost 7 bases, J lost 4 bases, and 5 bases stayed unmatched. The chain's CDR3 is CASNPDRATGELFF. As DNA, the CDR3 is TGTGCCAGCAATCCGGACAGGGCCACCGGGGAGCTGTTTTTT. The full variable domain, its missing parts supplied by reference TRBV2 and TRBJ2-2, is EPEVTQTPSHQVTQMGQEVILRCVPISNHLYFYWYRQILGQKVEFLVSFYNNEISEKSEIFDDQFSVERPDGSNFTLKIRSTKLEDSAMYFCASNPDRATGELFFGEGSRLTVL.

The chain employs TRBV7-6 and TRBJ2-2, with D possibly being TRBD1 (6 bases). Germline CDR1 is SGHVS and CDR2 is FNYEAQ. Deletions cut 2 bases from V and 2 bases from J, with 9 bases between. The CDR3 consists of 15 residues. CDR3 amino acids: CASSLFGTNTGELFF. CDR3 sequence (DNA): TGTGCCAGCAGCTTATTCGGGACAAACACCGGGGAGCTGTTTTTT.

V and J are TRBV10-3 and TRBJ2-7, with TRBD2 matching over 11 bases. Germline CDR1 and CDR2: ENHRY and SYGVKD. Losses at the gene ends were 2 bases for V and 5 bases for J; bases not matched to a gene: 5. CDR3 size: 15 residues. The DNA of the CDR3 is TGTGCCATCAGTGAGACCTTAGCGGGAGGGCACGAGCAGTACTTC. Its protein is CAISETLAGGHEQYF.

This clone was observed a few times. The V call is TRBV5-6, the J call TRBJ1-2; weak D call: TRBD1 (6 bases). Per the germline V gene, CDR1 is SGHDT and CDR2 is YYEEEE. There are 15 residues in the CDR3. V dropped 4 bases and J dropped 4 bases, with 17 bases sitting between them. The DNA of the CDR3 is TGTGCCAGCAGCACGATTTTCAGGGGCCTCTATGGCTACACCTTC. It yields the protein CASSTIFRGLYGYTF.

CDR3 protein: CASSSTTYPNSPLHF. CDR3 nucleotide sequence: TGTGCCAGTAGTTCGACGACGTACCCTAATTCACCCCTCCACTTT. The V and J genes are TRBV19 and TRBJ1-6, with D hard to call. V was trimmed by 5 bases and J by 6 bases, leaving 14 bases between them. Germline V CDR1 and CDR2: LNHDA, SQIVND (reference sequence). The CDR3 sequence is 15 residues long.

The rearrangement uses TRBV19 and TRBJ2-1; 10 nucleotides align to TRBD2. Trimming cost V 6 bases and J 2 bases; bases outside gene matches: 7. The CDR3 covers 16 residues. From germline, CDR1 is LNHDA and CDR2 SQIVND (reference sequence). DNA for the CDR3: TGTGCCAGTAGCACCCAAGCGGGAGGGACCTACAATGAGCAGTTCTTC. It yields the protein CASSTQAGGTYNEQFF.

CDR3 sequence: CATSLRLQVYSNQPQHF. The CDR3 nucleotides read TGTGCCACCAGCCTCCGTTTGCAAGTCTATAGCAATCAGCCCCAGCATTTT. The chain uses TRBV15 and TRBJ1-5, with no clear D. Germline CDR1 reads LNHNV; CDR2 reads YYDKDF (reference sequence). The CDR3 has 17 amino acids. The V end was cut by 5 bases, the J end by 0 bases, with 17 bases between.

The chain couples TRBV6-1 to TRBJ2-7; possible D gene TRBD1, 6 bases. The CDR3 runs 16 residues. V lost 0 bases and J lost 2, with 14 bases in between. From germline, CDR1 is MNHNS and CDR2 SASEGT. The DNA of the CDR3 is TGTGCCAGCAGTGAAGCGACGCCAGGGGACCCCTACGAGCAGTACTTC. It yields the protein CASSEATPGDPYEQYF.

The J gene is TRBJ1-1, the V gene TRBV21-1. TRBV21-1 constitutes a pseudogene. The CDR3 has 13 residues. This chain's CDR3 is CAITSDGNTEAFF. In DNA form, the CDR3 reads TGTGCCATCACCTCGGACGGGAACACTGAAGCTTTCTTT.

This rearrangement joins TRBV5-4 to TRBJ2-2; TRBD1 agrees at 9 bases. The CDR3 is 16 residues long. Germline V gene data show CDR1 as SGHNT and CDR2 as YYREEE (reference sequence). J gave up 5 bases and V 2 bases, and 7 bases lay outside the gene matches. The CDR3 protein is CASSFRTGVGTGELFF. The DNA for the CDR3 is TGTGCCAGCAGCTTCCGGACAGGGGTGGGGACCGGGGAGCTGTTTTTT. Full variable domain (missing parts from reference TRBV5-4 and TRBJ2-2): ETGVTQSPTHLIKTRGQQVTLRCSSQSGHNTVSWYQQALGQGPQFIFQYYREEENGRGNFPPRFSGLQFPNYSSELNVNALELDDSALYLCASSFRTGVGTGELFFGEGSRLTVL.

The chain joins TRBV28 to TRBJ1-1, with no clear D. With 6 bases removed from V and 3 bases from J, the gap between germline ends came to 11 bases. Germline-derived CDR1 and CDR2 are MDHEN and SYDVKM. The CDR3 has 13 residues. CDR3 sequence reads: CASRNDIHTEAFF. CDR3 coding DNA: TGTGCCAGCAGGAACGACATTCACACTGAAGCTTTCTTT. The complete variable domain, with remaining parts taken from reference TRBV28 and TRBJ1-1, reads DVKVTQSSRYLVKRTGEKVFLECVQDMDHENMFWYRQDPGLGLRLIYFSYDVKMKEKGDIPEGYSVSREKKERFSLILESASTNQTSMYLCASRNDIHTEAFFGQGTRLTVV.

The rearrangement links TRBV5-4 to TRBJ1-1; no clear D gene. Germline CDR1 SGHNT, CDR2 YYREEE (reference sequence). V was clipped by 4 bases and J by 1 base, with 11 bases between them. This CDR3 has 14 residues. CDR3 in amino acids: CASSDGSENTEAFF. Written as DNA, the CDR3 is TGTGCCAGCAGCGACGGTTCAGAGAACACTGAAGCTTTCTTT.

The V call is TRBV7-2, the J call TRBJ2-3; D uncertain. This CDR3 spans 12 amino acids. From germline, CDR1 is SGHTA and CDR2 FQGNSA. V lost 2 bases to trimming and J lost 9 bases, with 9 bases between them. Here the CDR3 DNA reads TGTGCCAGCAGCTTACCCCCGGAGACGCAGTATTTT. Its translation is CASSLPPETQYF. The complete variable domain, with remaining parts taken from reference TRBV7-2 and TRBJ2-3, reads GAGVSQSPSNKVTEKGKDVELRCDPISGHTALYWYRQSLGQGLEFLIYFQGNSAPDKSGLPSDRFSAERTGGSVSTLTIQRTQQEDSAVYLCASSLPPETQYFGPGTRLTVL.

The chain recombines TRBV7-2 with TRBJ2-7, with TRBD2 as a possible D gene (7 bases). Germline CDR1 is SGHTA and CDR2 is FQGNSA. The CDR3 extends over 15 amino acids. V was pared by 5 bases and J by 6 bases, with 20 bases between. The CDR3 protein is CASSLLPAGASEQYF. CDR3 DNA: TGTGCCAGCAGCCTACTCCCCGCGGGGGCTAGCGAGCAGTACTTC.

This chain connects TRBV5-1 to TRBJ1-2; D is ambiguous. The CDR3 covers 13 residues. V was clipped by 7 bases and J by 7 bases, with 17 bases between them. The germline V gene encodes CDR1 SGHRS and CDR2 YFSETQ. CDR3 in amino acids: CASGPGQGGGYTF. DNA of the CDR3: TGCGCCAGCGGGCCAGGCCAAGGAGGTGGCTACACCTTC.

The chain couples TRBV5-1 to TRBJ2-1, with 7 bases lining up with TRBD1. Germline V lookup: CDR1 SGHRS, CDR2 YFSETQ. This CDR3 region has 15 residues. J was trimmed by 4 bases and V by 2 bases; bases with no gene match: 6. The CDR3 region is CASSFEGGWYNEQFF. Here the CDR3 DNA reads TGCGCCAGCAGCTTCGAAGGGGGCTGGTACAATGAGCAGTTCTTC.

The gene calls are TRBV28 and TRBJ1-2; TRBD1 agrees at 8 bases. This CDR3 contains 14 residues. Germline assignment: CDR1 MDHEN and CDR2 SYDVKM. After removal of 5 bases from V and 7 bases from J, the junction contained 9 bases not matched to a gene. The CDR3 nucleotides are TGTGCCAGCAGTCGGCCGGGACAGGTGCCTGGCTACACCTTC. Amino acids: CASSRPGQVPGYTF.

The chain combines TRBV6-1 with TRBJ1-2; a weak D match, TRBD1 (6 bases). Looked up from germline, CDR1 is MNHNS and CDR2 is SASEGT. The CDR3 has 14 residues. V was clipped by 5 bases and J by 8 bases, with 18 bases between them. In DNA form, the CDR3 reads TGTGCCAGCAGTTCACCCTCCCGGGGGGCGGGCTACACCTTC. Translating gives CASSSPSRGAGYTF.

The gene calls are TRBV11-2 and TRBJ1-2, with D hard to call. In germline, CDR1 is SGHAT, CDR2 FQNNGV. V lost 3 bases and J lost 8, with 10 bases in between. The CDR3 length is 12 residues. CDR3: CASSFSGYGYTF. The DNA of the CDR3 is TGTGCCAGCAGCTTTAGTGGGTACGGCTACACCTTC.

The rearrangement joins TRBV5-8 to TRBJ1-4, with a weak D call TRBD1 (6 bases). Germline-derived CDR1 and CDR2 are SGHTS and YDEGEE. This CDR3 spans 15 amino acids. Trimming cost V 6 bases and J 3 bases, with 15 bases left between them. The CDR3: CASILTGLPNEKLFF. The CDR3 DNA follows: TGTGCCAGCATTCTGACAGGCCTACCTAATGAAAAACTGTTTTTT.

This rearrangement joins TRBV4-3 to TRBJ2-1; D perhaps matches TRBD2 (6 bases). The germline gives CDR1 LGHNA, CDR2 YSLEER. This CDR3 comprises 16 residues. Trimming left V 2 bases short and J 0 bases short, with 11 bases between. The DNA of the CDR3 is TGCGCCAGCAGCCAATTAGCGGAGAGCTCCTACAATGAGCAGTTCTTC. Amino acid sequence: CASSQLAESSYNEQFF.

The CDR3 coding sequence is TGTGCCAGCAGTTACGGGACACATTCCTACGAGCAGTACTTC. It is translated as CASSYGTHSYEQYF. V and J are TRBV6-5 and TRBJ2-7; D perhaps matches TRBD1 (6 bases). Germline-derived CDR1 and CDR2 are MNHEY and SVGAGI. The length of the CDR3 is 14 residues. Trimming took 2 bases from V and 1 from J, leaving 9 bases between them.

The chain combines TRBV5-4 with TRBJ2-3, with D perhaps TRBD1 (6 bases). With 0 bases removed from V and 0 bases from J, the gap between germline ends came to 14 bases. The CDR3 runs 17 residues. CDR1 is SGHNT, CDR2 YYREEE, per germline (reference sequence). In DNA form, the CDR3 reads TGTGCCAGCAGCTTGGCCGTTGGGGGCTCTAGCACAGATACGCAGTATTTT. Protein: CASSLAVGGSSTDTQYF.

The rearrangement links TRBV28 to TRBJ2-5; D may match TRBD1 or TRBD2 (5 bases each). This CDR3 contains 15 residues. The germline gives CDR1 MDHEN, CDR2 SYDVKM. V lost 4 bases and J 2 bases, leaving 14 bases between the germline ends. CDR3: CASSSTLGPQETQYF. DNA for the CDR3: TGTGCCAGCAGTTCGACCCTGGGACCGCAAGAGACCCAGTACTTC. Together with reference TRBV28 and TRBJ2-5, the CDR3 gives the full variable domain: DVKVTQSSRYLVKRTGEKVFLECVQDMDHENMFWYRQDPGLGLRLIYFSYDVKMKEKGDIPEGYSVSREKKERFSLILESASTNQTSMYLCASSSTLGPQETQYFGPGTRLLVL.

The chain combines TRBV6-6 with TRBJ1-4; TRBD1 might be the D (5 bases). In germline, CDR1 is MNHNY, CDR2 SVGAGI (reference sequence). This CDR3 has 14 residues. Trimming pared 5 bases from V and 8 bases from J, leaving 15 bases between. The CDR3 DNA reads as TGTGCCAGCAGTGTTGACAGCAGTCCCGAAAAACTGTTTTTT. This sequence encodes CASSVDSSPEKLFF.

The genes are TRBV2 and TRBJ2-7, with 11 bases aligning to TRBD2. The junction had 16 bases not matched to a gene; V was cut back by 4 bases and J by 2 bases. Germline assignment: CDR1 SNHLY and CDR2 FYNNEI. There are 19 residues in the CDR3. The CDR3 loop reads CASSVVADDLLAGAYEQYF. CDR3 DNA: TGTGCCAGCAGTGTAGTCGCGGACGACCTACTAGCGGGAGCCTACGAGCAGTACTTC.